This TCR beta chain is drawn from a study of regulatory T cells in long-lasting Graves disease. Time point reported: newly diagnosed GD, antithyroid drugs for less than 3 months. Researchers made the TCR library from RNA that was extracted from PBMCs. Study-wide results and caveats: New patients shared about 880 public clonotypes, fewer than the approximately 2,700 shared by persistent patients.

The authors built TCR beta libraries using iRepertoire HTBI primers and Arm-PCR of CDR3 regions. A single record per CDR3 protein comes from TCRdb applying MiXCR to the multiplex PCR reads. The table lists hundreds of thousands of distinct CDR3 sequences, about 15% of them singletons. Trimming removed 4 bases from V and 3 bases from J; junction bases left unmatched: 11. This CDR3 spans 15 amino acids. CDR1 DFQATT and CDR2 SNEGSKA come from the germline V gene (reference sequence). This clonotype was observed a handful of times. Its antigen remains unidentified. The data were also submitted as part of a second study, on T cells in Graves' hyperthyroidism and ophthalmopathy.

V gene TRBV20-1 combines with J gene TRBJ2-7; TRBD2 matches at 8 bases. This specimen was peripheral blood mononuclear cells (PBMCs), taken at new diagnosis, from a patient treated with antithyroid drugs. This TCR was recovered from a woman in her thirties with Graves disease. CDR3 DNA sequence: TGCAGTGCTACACCGCCAGCGGGAGCCATCTACGAGCAGTACTTC. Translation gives CSATPPAGAIYEQYF.